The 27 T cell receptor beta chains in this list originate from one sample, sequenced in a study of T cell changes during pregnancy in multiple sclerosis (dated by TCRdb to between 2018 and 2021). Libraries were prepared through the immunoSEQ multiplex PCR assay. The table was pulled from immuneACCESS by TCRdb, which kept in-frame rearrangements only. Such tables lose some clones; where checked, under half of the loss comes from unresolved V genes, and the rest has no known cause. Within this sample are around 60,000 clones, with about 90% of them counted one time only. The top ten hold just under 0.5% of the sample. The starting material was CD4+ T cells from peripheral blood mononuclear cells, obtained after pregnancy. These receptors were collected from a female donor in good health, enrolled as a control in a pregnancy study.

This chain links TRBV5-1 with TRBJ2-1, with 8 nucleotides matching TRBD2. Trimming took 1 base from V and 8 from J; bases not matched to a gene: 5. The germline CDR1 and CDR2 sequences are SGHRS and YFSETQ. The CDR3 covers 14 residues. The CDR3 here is CASSLRSGGDEQFF. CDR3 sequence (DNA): TGCGCCAGCAGCTTGCGGAGCGGGGGCGATGAGCAGTTCTTC.

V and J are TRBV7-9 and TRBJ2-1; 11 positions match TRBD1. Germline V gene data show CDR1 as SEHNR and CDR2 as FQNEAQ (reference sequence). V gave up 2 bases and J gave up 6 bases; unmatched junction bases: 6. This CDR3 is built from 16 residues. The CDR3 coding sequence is TGTGCCAGCAGCTTAACAGCCGGGACAGGGGGCAATGAGCAGTTCTTC. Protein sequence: CASSLTAGTGGNEQFF.

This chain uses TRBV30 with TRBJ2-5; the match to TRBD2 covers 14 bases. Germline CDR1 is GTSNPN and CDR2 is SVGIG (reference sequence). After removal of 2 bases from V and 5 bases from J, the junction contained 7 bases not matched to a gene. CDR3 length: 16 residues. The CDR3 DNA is TGTGCCTGGAGTCTGACTAGCGGGGGGGCCGGGGAGACCCAGTACTTC. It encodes CAWSLTSGGAGETQYF.

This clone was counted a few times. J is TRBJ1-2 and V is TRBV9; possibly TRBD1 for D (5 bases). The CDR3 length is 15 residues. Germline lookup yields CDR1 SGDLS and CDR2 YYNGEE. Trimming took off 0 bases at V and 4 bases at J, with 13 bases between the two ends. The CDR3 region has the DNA TGTGCCAGCAGCGTAGGTGGAATCGGGGGCTATGGCTACACCTTC. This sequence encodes CASSVGGIGGYGYTF.

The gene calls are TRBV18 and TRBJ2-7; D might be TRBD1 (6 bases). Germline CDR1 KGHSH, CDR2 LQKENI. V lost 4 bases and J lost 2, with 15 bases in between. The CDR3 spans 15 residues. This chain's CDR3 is CASSLKTGPPYEQYF. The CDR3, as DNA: TGTGCCAGCTCACTGAAGACAGGCCCACCCTACGAGCAGTACTTC. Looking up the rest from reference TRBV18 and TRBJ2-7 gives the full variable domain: NAGVMQNPRHLVRRRGQEARLRCSPMKGHSHVYWYRQLPEEGLKFMVYLQKENIIDESGMPKERFSAEFPKEGPSILRIQQVVRGDSAAYFCASSLKTGPPYEQYFGPGTRLTVT.

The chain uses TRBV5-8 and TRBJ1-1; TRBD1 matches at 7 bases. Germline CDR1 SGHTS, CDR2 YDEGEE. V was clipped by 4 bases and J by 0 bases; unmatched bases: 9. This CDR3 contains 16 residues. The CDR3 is CASSLKTGSVNTEAFF. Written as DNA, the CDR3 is TGTGCCAGCAGCCTAAAGACAGGGTCGGTGAACACTGAAGCTTTCTTT.

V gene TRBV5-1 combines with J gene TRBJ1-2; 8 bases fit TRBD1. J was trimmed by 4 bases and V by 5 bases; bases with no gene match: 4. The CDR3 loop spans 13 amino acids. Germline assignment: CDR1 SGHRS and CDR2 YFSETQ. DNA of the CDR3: TGCGCCAGCAGTTCCGGACAGGGCTATGGCTACACCTTC. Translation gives CASSSGQGYGYTF.

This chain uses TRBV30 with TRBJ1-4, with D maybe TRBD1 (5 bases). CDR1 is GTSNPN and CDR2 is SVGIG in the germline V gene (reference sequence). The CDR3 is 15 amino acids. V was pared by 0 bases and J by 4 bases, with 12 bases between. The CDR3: CAWSVQAGLNEKLFF. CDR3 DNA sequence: TGTGCCTGGAGTGTACAGGCAGGGCTTAATGAAAAACTGTTTTTT. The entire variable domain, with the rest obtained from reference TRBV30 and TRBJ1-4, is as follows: SQTIHQWPATLVQPVGSPLSLECTVEGTSNPNLYWYRQAAGRGLQLLFYSVGIGQISSEVPQNLSASRPQDRQFILSSKKLLLSDSGFYLCAWSVQAGLNEKLFFGSGTQLSVL.

The CDR3 here is CALDIPQGLAYGYTF. As DNA, the CDR3 is TGTGCCCTTGATATACCACAGGGATTGGCCTATGGCTACACCTTC. This sequence joins TRBV30 and TRBJ1-2; D is perhaps TRBD1 (6 bases). The CDR3 sequence is 15 residues long. Germline V gene data show CDR1 as GTSNPN and CDR2 as SVGIG (reference sequence). V gave up 8 bases and J gave up 4 bases, with 23 bases separating them.

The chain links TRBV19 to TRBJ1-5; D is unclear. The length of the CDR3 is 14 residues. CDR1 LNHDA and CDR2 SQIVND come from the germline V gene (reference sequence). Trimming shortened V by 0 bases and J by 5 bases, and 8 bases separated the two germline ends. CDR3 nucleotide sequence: TGTGCCAGTAGTATAGATCGGCGGGATCAGCCCCAGCATTTT. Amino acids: CASSIDRRDQPQHF.

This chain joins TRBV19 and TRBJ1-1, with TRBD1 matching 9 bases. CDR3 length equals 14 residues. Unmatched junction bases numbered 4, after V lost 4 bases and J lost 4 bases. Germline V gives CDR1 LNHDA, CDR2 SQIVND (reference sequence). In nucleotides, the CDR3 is TGTGCCAGTAGTACCGACAGGGGGGGCACTGAAGCTTTCTTT. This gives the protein CASSTDRGGTEAFF.

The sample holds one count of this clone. As DNA, the CDR3 is TGTGCCAGCAGCCAAGGGTTGTCGCGGGGGGTGGGGGAGACCCAGTACTTC. Amino acids: CASSQGLSRGVGETQYF. This chain connects TRBV4-2 to TRBJ2-5; 8 bases match TRBD2. Germline-derived CDR1 and CDR2 are LGHNA and YNFKEQ. CDR3 length: 17 amino acids. With 1 base clipped from V and 5 bases from J, the junction kept 12 bases outside the gene matches.

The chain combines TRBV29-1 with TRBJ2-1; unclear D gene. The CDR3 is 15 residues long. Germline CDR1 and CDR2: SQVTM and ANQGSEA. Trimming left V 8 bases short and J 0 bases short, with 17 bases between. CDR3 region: CSSGSKRSSYNEQFF. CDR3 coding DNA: TGCAGCTCCGGGTCTAAACGAAGCTCCTACAATGAGCAGTTCTTC.

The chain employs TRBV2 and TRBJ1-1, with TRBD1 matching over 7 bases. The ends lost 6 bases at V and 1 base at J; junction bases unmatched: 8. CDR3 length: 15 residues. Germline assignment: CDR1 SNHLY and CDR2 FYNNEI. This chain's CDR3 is CASRRDSLPNTEAFF. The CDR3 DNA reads TGTGCCAGCAGGCGGGACAGCCTTCCGAACACTGAAGCTTTCTTT.

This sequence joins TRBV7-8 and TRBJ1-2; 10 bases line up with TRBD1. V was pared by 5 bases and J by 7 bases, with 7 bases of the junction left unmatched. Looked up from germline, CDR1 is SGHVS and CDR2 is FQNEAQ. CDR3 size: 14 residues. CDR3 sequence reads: CASSIRTGGGGYTF. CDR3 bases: TGTGCCAGCAGCATCAGGACAGGGGGTGGTGGCTACACCTTC. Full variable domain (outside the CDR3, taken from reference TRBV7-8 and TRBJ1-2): GAGVSQSPRYKVAKRGQDVALRCDPISGHVSLFWYQQALGQGPEFLTYFQNEAQLDKSGLPSDRFFAERPEGSVSTLKIQRTQQEDSAVYLCASSIRTGGGGYTFGSGTRLTVV.

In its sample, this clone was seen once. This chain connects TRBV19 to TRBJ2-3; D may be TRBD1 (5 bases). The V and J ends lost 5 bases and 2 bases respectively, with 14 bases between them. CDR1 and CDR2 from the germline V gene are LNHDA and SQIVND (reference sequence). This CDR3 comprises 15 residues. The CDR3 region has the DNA TGTGCCAGTAGTCTGGACACGACCAACACAGATACGCAGTATTTT. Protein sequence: CASSLDTTNTDTQYF.

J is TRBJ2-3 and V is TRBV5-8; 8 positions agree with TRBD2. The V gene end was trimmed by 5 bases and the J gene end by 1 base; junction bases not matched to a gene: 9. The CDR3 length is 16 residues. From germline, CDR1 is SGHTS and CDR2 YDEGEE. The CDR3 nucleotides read TGTGCCAGCAGTTTAATAGCGGGGAGGGGCACAGATACGCAGTATTTT. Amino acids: CASSLIAGRGTDTQYF.

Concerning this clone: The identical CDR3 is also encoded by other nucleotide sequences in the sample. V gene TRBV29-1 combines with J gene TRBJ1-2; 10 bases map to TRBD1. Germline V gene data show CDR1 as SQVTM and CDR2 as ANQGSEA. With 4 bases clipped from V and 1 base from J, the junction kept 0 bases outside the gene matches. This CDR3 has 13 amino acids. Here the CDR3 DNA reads TGCAGCGTTGGGACAGGGGGTAACTATGGCTACACCTTC. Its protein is CSVGTGGNYGYTF.

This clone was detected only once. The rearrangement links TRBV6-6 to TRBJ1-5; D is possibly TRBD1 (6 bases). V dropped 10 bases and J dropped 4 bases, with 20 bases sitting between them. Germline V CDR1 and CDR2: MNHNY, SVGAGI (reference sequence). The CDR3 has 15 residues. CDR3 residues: CATEPRGGGNQPQHF. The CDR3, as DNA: TGTGCCACCGAGCCGCGGGGGGGCGGTAATCAGCCCCAGCATTTT.

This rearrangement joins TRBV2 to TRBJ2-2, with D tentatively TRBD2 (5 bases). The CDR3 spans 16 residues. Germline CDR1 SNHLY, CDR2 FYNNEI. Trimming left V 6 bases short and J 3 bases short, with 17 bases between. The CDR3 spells CASRSGIFTDTGELFF. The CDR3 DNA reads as TGTGCCAGCAGGTCGGGGATTTTTACGGACACCGGGGAGCTGTTTTTT. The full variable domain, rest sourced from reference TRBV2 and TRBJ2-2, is EPEVTQTPSHQVTQMGQEVILRCVPISNHLYFYWYRQILGQKVEFLVSFYNNEISEKSEIFDDQFSVERPDGSNFTLKIRSTKLEDSAMYFCASRSGIFTDTGELFFGEGSRLTVL.

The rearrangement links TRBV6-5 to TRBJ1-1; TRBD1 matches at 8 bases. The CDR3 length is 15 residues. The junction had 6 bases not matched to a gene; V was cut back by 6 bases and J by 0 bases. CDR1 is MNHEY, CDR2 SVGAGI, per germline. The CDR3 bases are TGTGCCAGCAGGGAGACAGGGGACATGAACACTGAAGCTTTCTTT. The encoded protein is CASRETGDMNTEAFF.

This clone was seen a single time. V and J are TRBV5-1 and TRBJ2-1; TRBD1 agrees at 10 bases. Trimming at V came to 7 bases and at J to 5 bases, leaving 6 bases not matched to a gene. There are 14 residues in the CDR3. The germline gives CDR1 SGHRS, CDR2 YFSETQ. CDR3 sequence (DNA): TGCGCCAGCGGACCGGGACAGGGGAACAATGAGCAGTTCTTC. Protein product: CASGPGQGNNEQFF.

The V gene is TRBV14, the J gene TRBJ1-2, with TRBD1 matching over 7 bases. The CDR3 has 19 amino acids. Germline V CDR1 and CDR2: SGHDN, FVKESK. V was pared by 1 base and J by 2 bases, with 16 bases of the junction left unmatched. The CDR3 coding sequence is TGTGCCAGCAGCCAAGTTGTCCCGGGACAGCCCCTTTACAACTATGGCTACACCTTC. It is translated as CASSQVVPGQPLYNYGYTF. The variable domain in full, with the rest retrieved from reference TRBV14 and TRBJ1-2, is EAGVTQFPSHSVIEKGQTVTLRCDPISGHDNLYWYRRVMGKEIKFLLHFVKESKQDESGMPNNRFLAERTGGTYSTLKVQPAELEDSGVYFCASSQVVPGQPLYNYGYTFGSGTRLTVV.

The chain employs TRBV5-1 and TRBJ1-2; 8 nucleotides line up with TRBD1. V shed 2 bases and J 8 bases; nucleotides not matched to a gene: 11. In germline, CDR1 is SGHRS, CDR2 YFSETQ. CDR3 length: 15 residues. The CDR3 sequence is CASSFVTGATSGYTF. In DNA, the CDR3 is TGCGCCAGCAGCTTCGTGACAGGGGCTACCTCCGGCTACACCTTC.

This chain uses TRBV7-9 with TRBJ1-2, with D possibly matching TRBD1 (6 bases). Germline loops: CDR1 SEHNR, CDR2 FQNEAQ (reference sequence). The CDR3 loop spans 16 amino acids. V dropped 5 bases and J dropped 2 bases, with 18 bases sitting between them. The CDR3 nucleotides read TGTGCCAGCAGCATAACAGGGATCAGCCCCAACTATGGCTACACCTTC. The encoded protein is CASSITGISPNYGYTF.

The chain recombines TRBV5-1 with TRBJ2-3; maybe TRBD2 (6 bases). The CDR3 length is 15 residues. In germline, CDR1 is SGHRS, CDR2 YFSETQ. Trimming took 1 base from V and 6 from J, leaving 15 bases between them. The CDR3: CASSLLTRERDTQYF. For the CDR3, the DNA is TGCGCCAGCAGCTTGCTGACACGGGAGAGGGATACGCAGTATTTT.

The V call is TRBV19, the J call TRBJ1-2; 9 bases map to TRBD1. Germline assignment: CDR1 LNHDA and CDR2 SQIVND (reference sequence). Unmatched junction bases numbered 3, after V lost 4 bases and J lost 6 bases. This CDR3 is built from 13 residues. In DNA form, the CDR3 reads TGTGCCAGTAGTAGGGACAGGGTGGATGGCTACACCTTC. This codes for CASSRDRVDGYTF.